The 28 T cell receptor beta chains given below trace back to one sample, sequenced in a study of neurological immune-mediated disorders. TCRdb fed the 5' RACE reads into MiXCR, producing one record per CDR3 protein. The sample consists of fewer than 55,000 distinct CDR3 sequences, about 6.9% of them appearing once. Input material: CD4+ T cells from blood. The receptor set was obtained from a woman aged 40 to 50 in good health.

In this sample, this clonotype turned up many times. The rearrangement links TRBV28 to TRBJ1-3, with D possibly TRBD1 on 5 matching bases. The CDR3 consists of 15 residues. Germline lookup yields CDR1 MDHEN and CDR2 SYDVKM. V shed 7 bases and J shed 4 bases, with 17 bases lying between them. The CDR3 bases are TGTGCCAGCACCACCCTGGGGGTGAGAGGAAACACCATATATTTT. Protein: CASTTLGVRGNTIYF.

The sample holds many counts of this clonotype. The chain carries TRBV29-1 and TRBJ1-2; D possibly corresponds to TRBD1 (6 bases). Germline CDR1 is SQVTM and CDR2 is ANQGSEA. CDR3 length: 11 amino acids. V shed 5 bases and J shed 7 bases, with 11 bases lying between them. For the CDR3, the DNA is TGCAGCGTTACAGGGATGAGTGGCTACACCTTC. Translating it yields CSVTGMSGYTF.

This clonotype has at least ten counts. This chain's CDR3 is CASSFGSGRTTGELFF. As DNA, the CDR3 is TGCGCCAGCAGCTTTGGGAGCGGGAGGACCACCGGGGAGCTGTTTTTT. This rearrangement joins TRBV5-1 to TRBJ2-2; the match to TRBD2 covers 9 bases. V lost 2 bases to trimming and J lost 4 bases; unmatched junction nucleotides: 6. This CDR3 contains 16 residues. In germline, CDR1 is SGHRS, CDR2 YFSETQ.

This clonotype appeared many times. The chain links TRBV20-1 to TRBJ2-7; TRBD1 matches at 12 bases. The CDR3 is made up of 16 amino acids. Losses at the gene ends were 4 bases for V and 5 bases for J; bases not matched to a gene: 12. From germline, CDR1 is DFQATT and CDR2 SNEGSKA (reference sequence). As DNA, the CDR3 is TGCAGTGCTAAGCCGGGACAGGGGGCCCCCCCCAACGAGCAGTACTTC. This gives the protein CSAKPGQGAPPNEQYF.

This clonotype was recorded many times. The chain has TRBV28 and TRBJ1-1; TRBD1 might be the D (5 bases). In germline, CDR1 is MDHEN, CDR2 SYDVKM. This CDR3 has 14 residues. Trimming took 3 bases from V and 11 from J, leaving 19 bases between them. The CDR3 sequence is CASSLISAGGRAFF. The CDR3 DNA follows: TGTGCCAGCAGTTTGATCAGTGCGGGGGGAAGGGCTTTCTTT.

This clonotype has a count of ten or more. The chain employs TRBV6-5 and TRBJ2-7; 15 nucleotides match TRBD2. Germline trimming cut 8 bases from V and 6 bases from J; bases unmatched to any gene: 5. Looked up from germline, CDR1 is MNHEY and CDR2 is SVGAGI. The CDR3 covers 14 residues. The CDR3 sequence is CASQGTSGRREQYF. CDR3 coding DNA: TGTGCCAGCCAAGGGACTAGCGGGAGGCGCGAGCAGTACTTC.

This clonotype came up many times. In DNA, the CDR3 is TGTGCCAGCAGTTCCCCGACGGGACAGCTATACTTC. Protein sequence: CASSSPTGQLYF. The rearrangement uses TRBV28 and TRBJ2-7; 7 nucleotides match TRBD1. From germline, CDR1 is MDHEN and CDR2 SYDVKM. Trimming removed 4 bases from V and 13 bases from J; junction bases left unmatched: 10. The CDR3 runs 12 residues.

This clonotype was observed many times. The CDR3, as DNA: TGTGCCAGCAGCTTAGCGTCCAGGCCCAAAGCTTTCTTT. Residues: CASSLASRPKAFF. The chain couples TRBV7-2 to TRBJ1-1; D gene ambiguous. CDR1 is SGHTA, CDR2 FQGNSA, per germline. Trimming pared 0 bases from V and 9 bases from J, leaving 11 bases between. The CDR3 extends over 13 amino acids.

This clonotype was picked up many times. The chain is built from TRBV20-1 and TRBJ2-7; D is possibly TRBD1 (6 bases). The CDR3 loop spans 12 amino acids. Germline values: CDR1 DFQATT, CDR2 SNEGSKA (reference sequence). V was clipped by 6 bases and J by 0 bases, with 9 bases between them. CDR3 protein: CSARTDSYEQYF. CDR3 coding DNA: TGCAGTGCCCGGACAGACTCCTACGAGCAGTACTTC.

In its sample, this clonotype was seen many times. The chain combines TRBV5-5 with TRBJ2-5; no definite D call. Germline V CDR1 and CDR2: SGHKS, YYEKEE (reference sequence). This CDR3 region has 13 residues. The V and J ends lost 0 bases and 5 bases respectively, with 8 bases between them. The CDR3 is CASSLAIWETQYF. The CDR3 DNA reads TGTGCCAGCAGCTTGGCCATTTGGGAGACCCAGTACTTC.

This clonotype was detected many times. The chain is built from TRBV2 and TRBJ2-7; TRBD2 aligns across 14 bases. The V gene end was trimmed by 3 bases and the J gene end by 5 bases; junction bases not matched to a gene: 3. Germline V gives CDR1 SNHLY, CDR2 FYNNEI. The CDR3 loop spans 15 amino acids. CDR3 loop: CASSDKGLAGDEQYF. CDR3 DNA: TGTGCCAGCAGTGATAAGGGACTAGCGGGAGACGAGCAGTACTTC.

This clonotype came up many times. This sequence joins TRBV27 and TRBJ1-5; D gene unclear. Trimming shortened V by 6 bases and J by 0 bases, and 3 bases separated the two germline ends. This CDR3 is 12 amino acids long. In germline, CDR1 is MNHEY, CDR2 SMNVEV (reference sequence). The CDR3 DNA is TGTGCCAGCAGCCTTAGCAATCAGCCCCAGCATTTT. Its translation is CASSLSNQPQHF.

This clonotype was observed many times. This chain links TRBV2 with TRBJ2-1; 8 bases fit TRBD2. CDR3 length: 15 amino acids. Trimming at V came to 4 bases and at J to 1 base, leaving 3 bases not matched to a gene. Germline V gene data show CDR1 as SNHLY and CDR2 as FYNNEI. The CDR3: CASSASGGSYNEQFF. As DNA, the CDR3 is TGTGCCAGCAGTGCCTCGGGAGGGTCCTACAATGAGCAGTTCTTC.

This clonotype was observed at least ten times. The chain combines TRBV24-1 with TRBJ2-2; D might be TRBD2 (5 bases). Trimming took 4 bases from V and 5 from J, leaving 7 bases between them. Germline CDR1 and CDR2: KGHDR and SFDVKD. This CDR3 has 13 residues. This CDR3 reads CATSESGTGELFF. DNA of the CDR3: TGTGCCACCAGTGAATCGGGGACCGGGGAGCTGTTTTTT.

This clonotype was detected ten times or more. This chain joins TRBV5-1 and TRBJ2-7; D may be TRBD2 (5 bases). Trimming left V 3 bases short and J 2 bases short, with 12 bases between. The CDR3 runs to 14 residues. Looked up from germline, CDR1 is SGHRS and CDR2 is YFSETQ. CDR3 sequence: CASSSLRETYEQYF. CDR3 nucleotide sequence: TGCGCCAGCAGCTCCCTAAGGGAGACCTACGAGCAGTACTTC.

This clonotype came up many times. DNA of the CDR3: TGCAGCGTTGGTGCCGGTTCCGGGGAGCTGTTTTTT. Encoded protein: CSVGAGSGELFF. The rearrangement uses TRBV29-1 and TRBJ2-2; no clear D gene. The V and J ends lost 4 bases and 6 bases respectively, with 9 bases between them. Germline V gene data show CDR1 as SQVTM and CDR2 as ANQGSEA. This CDR3 is built from 12 residues.

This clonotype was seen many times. CDR3 sequence: CASNLRGLMNTEAFF. In DNA form, the CDR3 reads TGTGCCAGCAACTTACGAGGGCTGATGAACACTGAAGCTTTCTTT. The V gene is TRBV5-6, the J gene TRBJ1-1, with D unclear. The CDR3 is 15 residues long. CDR1 and CDR2 from the germline V gene are SGHDT and YYEEEE. The ends were cut back, 6 bases at V and 0 bases at J, with 15 bases in the middle. Complete variable domain (other parts from reference TRBV5-6 and TRBJ1-1): DAGVTQSPTHLIKTRGQQVTLRCSPKSGHDTVSWYQQALGQGPQFIFQYYEEEERQRGNFPDRFSGHQFPNYSSELNVNALLLGDSALYLCASNLRGLMNTEAFFGQGTRLTVV.

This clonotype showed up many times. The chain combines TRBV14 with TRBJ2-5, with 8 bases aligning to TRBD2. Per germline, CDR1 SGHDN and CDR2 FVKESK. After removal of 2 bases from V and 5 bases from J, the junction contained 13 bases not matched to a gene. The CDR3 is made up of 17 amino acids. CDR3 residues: CASSQSPGLDVRETQYF. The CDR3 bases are TGTGCCAGCAGCCAAAGCCCGGGACTAGACGTAAGGGAGACCCAGTACTTC.

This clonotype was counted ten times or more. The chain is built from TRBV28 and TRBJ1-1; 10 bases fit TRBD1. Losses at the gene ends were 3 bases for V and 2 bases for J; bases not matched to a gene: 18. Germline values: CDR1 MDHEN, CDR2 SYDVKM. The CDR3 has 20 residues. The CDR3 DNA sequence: TGTGCCAGCAGTTTTAATCGGGACAGGGGTCAGCAAAAGGGAAACACTGAAGCTTTCTTT. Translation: CASSFNRDRGQQKGNTEAFF.

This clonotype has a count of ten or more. As DNA, the CDR3 is TGTGCCAGCAGTGGTCAGGGGACAGGGAGTTTTGAGACCCAGTACTTC. Encoded protein: CASSGQGTGSFETQYF. The chain is built from TRBV2 and TRBJ2-5, with 9 bases fitting TRBD1. Germline CDR1 is SNHLY and CDR2 is FYNNEI. V was pared by 4 bases and J by 5 bases, with 11 bases of the junction left unmatched. The CDR3 loop spans 16 amino acids.

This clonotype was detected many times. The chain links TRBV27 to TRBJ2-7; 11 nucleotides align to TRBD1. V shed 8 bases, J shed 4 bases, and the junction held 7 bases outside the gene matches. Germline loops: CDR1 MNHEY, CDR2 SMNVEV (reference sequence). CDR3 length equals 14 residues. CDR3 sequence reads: CASGRDRGSYEQYF. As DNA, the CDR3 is TGTGCCAGCGGTCGGGACAGGGGGTCATACGAGCAGTACTTC.

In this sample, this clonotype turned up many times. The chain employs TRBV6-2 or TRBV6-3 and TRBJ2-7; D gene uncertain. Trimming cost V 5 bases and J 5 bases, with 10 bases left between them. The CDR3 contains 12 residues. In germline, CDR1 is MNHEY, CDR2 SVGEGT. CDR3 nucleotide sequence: TGTGCCAGCAGTGTTCCCCTCGACGAGCAGTACTTC. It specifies CASSVPLDEQYF.

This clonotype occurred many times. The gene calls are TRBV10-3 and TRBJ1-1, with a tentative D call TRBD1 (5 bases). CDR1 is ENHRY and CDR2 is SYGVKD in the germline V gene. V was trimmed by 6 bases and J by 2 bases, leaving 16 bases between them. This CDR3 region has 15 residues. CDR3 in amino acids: CAIRGTETLNTEAFF. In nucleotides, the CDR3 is TGTGCCATCAGGGGGACCGAGACCCTTAACACTGAAGCTTTCTTT.

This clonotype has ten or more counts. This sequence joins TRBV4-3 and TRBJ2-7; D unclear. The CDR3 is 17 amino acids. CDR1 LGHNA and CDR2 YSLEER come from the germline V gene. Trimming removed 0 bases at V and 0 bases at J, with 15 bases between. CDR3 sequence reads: CASSQDLGRTISYEQYF. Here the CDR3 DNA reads TGCGCCAGCAGCCAAGATCTAGGACGGACGATCTCCTACGAGCAGTACTTC.

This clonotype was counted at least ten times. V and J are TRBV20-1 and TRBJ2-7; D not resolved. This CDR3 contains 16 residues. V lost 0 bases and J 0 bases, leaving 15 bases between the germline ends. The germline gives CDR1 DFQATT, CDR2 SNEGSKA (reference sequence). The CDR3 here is CSARDPLSLSSYEQYF. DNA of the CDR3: TGCAGTGCTAGAGATCCCCTTTCACTGAGCTCCTACGAGCAGTACTTC.

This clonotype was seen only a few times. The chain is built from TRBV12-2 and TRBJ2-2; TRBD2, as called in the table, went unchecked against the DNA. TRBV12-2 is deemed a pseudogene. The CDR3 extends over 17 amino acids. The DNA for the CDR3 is TGTGCAAGTCGCTCGCCGGGAACTAGCCTTTGGCACGGGGAGCTGTTTTTT. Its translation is CASRSPGTSLWHGELFF.

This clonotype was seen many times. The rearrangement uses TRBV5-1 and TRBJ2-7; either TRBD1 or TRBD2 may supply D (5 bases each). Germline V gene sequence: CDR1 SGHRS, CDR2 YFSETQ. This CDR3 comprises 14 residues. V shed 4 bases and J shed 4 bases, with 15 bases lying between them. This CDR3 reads CASSPRDGVYEQYF. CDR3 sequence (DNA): TGCGCCAGCAGCCCCCGGGACGGGGTTTACGAGCAGTACTTC.

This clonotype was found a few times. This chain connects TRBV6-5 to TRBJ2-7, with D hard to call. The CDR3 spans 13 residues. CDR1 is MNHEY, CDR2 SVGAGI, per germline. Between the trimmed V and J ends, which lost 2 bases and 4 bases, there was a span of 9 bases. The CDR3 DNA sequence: TGTGCCAGCAGTTACGCGCAGCTTTACGAGCAGTACTTC. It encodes CASSYAQLYEQYF.